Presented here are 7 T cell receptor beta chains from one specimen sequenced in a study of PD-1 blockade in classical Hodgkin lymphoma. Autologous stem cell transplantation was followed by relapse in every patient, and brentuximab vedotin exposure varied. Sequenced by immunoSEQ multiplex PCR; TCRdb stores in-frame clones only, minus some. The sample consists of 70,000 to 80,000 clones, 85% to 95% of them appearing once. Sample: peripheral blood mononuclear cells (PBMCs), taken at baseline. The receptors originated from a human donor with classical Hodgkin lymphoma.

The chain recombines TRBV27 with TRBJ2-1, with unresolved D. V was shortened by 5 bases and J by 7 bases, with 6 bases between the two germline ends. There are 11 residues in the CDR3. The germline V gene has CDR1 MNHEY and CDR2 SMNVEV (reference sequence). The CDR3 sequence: CASSPPNEQFF. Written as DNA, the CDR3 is TGTGCCAGCAGTCCCCCTAATGAGCAGTTCTTC.

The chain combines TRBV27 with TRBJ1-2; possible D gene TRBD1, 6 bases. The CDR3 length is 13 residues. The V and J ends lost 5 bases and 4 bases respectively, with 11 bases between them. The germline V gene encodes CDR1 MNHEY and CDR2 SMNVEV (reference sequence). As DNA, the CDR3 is TGTGCCAGCAGTCCCGGACAGAGCTATGGCTACACCTTC. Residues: CASSPGQSYGYTF.

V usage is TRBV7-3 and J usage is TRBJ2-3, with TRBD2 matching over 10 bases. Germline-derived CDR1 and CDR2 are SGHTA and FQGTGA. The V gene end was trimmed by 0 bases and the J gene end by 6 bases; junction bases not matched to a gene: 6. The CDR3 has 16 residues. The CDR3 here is CASSLTLAGELDTQYF. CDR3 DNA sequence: TGTGCCAGCAGCTTAACTCTAGCGGGGGAGCTTGATACGCAGTATTTT.

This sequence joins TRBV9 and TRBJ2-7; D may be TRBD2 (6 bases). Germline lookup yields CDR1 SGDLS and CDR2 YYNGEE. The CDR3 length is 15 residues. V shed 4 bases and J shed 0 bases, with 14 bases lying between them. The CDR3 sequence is CASSPGLPASYEQYF. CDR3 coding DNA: TGTGCCAGCAGCCCGGGACTTCCCGCCTCCTACGAGCAGTACTTC.

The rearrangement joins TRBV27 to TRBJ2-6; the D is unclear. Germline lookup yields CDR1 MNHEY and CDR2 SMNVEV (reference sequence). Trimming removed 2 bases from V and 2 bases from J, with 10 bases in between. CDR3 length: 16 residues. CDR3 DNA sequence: TGTGCCAGCAGTTTAGGAAGGTTTCCTGGGGCCAACGTCCTGACTTTC. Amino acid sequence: CASSLGRFPGANVLTF.

The CDR3 reads CASSEVKGIQANEKLFF. The CDR3 DNA sequence: TGTGCCAGCAGTGAGGTTAAGGGGATTCAGGCTAATGAAAAACTGTTTTTT. The chain carries TRBV2 and TRBJ1-4; tentatively, D is TRBD1 (5 bases). The CDR3 is made up of 17 amino acids. Germline V gene sequence: CDR1 SNHLY, CDR2 FYNNEI. Trimming took 3 bases from V and 3 from J, leaving 17 bases between them.

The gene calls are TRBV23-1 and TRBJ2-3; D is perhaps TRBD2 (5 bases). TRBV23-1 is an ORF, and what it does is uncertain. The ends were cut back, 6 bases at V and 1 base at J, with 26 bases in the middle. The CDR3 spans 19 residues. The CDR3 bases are TGCGCCAGCAGCCCAACAAGGATCGGGGAGCGTCCTTGCACAGATACGCAGTATTTT. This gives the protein CASSPTRIGERPCTDTQYF.